The 24 T cell receptor beta chains presented below share a single source sample, sequenced in a study of neurological immune-mediated disorders. TCRdb re-called the 5' RACE reads through MiXCR, storing one row per CDR3 protein. The table shows 65,000 to 90,000 distinct CDR3 sequences, with more than 3% occurring only once. Sample: PBMCs. These receptor sequences come from a woman aged 45-65 years with multiple sclerosis.

This clonotype was detected many times. The chain is built from TRBV20-1 and TRBJ2-7; D is uncertain. V was clipped by 6 bases and J by 3 bases, with 15 bases between them. This CDR3 has 13 residues. Germline V lookup: CDR1 DFQATT, CDR2 SNEGSKA (reference sequence). The CDR3 spells CSAENRAHYEQYF. For the CDR3, the DNA is TGCAGTGCGGAAAACCGGGCCCACTACGAGCAGTACTTC.

Many counts were recorded for this clonotype. The CDR3 region is CASLGANTGELFF. Here the CDR3 DNA reads TGTGCCAGCCTCGGGGCGAACACCGGGGAGCTGTTTTTT. The chain combines TRBV6-6 with TRBJ2-2; tentatively, D is TRBD2 (5 bases). V was trimmed by 8 bases and J by 0 bases, leaving 7 bases between them. Germline values: CDR1 MNHNY, CDR2 SVGAGI (reference sequence). CDR3 length: 13 residues.

This clonotype appeared many times. This rearrangement joins TRBV18 to TRBJ1-5; D is uncertain. CDR1 KGHSH and CDR2 LQKENI come from the germline V gene. CDR3 size: 14 residues. V shed 3 bases and J shed 7 bases, with 13 bases lying between them. The CDR3 spells CASSPAVGSQPQHF. The CDR3 coding sequence is TGTGCCAGCTCACCCGCGGTGGGATCACAGCCCCAGCATTTT.

In this sample, this clonotype turned up many times. The chain couples TRBV29-1 to TRBJ2-3; TRBD2 aligns across 10 bases. The CDR3 sequence is 14 residues long. Germline V gives CDR1 SQVTM, CDR2 ANQGSEA. V lost 6 bases and J lost 6; bases outside the gene matches: 9. The CDR3 DNA is TGCAGCGTGCTAGCGGGAGAGGGGGCGGATACGCAGTATTTT. It codes for CSVLAGEGADTQYF.

This clonotype was detected many times. This rearrangement joins TRBV20-1 to TRBJ2-3; D may match TRBD1 or TRBD2 (5 bases each). CDR1 is DFQATT and CDR2 is SNEGSKA in the germline V gene (reference sequence). The CDR3 spans 14 residues. The V gene lost 6 bases and the J gene lost 4 bases, with 17 bases spanning the gap. This CDR3 is CSAIDGTLPDTQYF. CDR3 DNA sequence: TGCAGTGCCATCGACGGGACGTTGCCAGATACGCAGTATTTT.

The chain is built from TRBV3-1 and TRBJ1-1; D not resolved. The CDR3 spans 14 residues. Germline loops: CDR1 LGHDT, CDR2 YNNKEL (reference sequence). With 1 base removed from V and 0 bases from J, the gap between germline ends came to 6 bases. Here the CDR3 DNA reads TGTGCCAGCAGCCAAGTGTTTTTGAACACTGAAGCTTTCTTT. Its protein is CASSQVFLNTEAFF.

This clonotype was seen ten or more times. The chain links TRBV29-1 to TRBJ1-1; D possibly corresponds to TRBD1 (6 bases). This CDR3 region has 11 residues. Germline-derived CDR1 and CDR2 are SQVTM and ANQGSEA. V lost 7 bases, J lost 8 bases, and 14 bases lay in between. The DNA of the CDR3 is TGCAGCGCTGGCCTTGACAGGGAAGCTTTCTTT. This translates into CSAGLDREAFF.

This clonotype was detected a few times. The genes are TRBV28 and TRBJ2-3; no clear D. Germline CDR1 and CDR2: MDHEN and SYDVKM. V lost 3 bases and J lost 5, with 6 bases in between. The CDR3 has 12 residues. Written as DNA, the CDR3 is TGTGCCAGCAGTTTGACGGGAGATACGCAGTATTTT. It codes for CASSLTGDTQYF.

Ten or more counts support this clonotype. The chain has TRBV21-1 and TRBJ2-7; the table's D call of TRBD2 was not tested on the DNA. TRBV21-1 is shown as a pseudogene. The CDR3 runs 21 residues. CDR3 bases: TGTGCCAGCAGCGAAGAGGGCCCTATCCCAACTAAGACCGTGCTCCACTACGAGCAGTACTTC. Translated, it gives CASSEEGPIPTKTVLHYEQYF.

This clonotype was observed many times. In DNA form, the CDR3 reads TGCGCCAGCAGCCCGACGGGGGCCACAGATACGCAGTATTTT. It encodes CASSPTGATDTQYF. The chain links TRBV5-1 to TRBJ2-3; D may correspond to TRBD1 or TRBD2 (6 bases each). Germline CDR1 and CDR2: SGHRS and YFSETQ. The V and J ends lost 4 bases and 2 bases respectively, with 11 bases between them. This CDR3 has 14 residues.

This clonotype was counted many times. This chain links TRBV20-1 with TRBJ1-2; no clear D gene. The CDR3 has 14 amino acids. Trimming removed 1 base at V and 2 bases at J, with 11 bases between. Germline V gene sequence: CDR1 DFQATT, CDR2 SNEGSKA (reference sequence). The CDR3 region is CSARAPAVNYGYTF. CDR3 DNA: TGCAGTGCTAGAGCCCCCGCGGTGAACTATGGCTACACCTTC.

This clonotype was detected many times. This chain links TRBV12-3 or TRBV12-4 with TRBJ1-4; no definite D call. The V end was cut by 4 bases, the J end by 1 base, with 16 bases between. The CDR3 has 17 amino acids. The CDR3 DNA reads as TGTGCCAGCAGTTCTGGGGTCTCCGTAGGAACTAATGAAAAACTGTTTTTT. It yields the protein CASSSGVSVGTNEKLFF.

This clonotype has at least ten counts. V is TRBV10-3 and J is TRBJ2-1, with 9 positions matching TRBD2. The CDR3 has 13 residues. Germline lookup yields CDR1 ENHRY and CDR2 SYGVKD. The J segment lost 16 bases and the V segment lost 0 bases, leaving 7 bases of the junction unmatched. This CDR3 is CAISESYSGGNFF. Here the CDR3 DNA reads TGTGCCATCAGTGAGTCCTACAGCGGGGGGAATTTCTTC.

In this sample, this clonotype turned up many times. The CDR3 region has the DNA TGCGCCAGCAGCTTGGTCGGCGGGACGAACACCGGGGAGCTGTTTTTT. Translation gives CASSLVGGTNTGELFF. This rearrangement joins TRBV5-1 to TRBJ2-2; D might be TRBD2 (6 bases). The V gene lost 0 bases and the J gene lost 0 bases, with 9 bases spanning the gap. Germline V gene lookup returns CDR1 SGHRS and CDR2 YFSETQ. The CDR3 extends over 16 amino acids.

In its sample, this clonotype was seen many times. This chain links TRBV7-9 with TRBJ2-3; D is uncertain. Germline V gives CDR1 SEHNR, CDR2 FQNEAQ (reference sequence). There are 14 residues in the CDR3. V lost 4 bases, J lost 3 bases, and 11 bases lay in between. The CDR3 loop reads CASSSMPGTDTQYF. The CDR3 region has the DNA TGTGCCAGCAGCTCCATGCCGGGTACAGATACGCAGTATTTT.

This clonotype has a count of ten or more. V and J are TRBV20-1 and TRBJ2-7, with 10 positions matching TRBD1. The CDR3 spans 14 residues. Per germline, CDR1 DFQATT and CDR2 SNEGSKA (reference sequence). The junction had 10 bases not matched to a gene; V was cut back by 6 bases and J by 5 bases. The CDR3 loop reads CSAHSWDRGHEQYF. The CDR3 DNA reads TGCAGTGCCCATTCCTGGGACAGGGGCCACGAGCAGTACTTC.

This clonotype was seen ten or more times. The rearrangement joins TRBV5-1 to TRBJ2-3, with 11 bases that match TRBD2. The CDR3 covers 15 residues. Per germline, CDR1 SGHRS and CDR2 YFSETQ. Trimming took 4 bases from V and 7 from J; bases not matched to a gene: 8. The CDR3 is CASSAIAGGGNTQYF. CDR3 DNA sequence: TGCGCCAGCAGCGCCATAGCGGGAGGGGGAAATACGCAGTATTTT.

In its sample, this clonotype was seen many times. The chain couples TRBV15 to TRBJ1-4, with D unresolved. CDR1 is LNHNV, CDR2 YYDKDF, per germline (reference sequence). The CDR3 loop spans 13 amino acids. Trimming cost V 0 bases and J 8 bases, with 7 bases left between them. CDR3 nucleotides: TGTGCCACCAGCAGAGATCGAAGGGAAAAACTGTTTTTT. Translation gives CATSRDRREKLFF.

This clonotype occurred many times. The chain links TRBV5-1 to TRBJ2-7; D remains ambiguous. Trimming left V 4 bases short and J 0 bases short, with 5 bases between. Germline V gene sequence: CDR1 SGHRS, CDR2 YFSETQ. This CDR3 spans 12 amino acids. The DNA for the CDR3 is TGCGCCAGCAGCGGCGGCTCCTACGAGCAGTACTTC. Translating gives CASSGGSYEQYF.

This clonotype appeared many times. This chain uses TRBV9 with TRBJ2-5; a possible D gene is TRBD1 (6 bases). CDR3 length equals 16 residues. Trimming took 5 bases from V and 5 from J, leaving 22 bases between them. Germline-derived CDR1 and CDR2 are SGDLS and YYNGEE. Here the CDR3 DNA reads TGTGCCAGCAGTTTATCCCCATCAGGGGTTGGGGAGACCCAGTACTTC. Protein product: CASSLSPSGVGETQYF.

This clonotype occurred many times. This chain connects TRBV29-1 to TRBJ2-3, with 7 bases aligning to TRBD2. Per the germline V gene, CDR1 is SQVTM and CDR2 is ANQGSEA. The CDR3 spans 17 residues. J gave up 3 bases and V 7 bases, and 19 bases lay outside the gene matches. The CDR3 DNA reads TGCAGCGCCAGAGGGGAGCGGGATGAGAGGAGAACAGATACGCAGTATTTT. As protein: CSARGERDERRTDTQYF.

This clonotype was observed a handful of times. The V gene is TRBV7-2, the J gene TRBJ2-7; D uncertain. CDR1 and CDR2 (germline): SGHTA, FQGNSA. The CDR3 covers 11 residues. V lost 0 bases and J lost 6, with 3 bases in between. The CDR3 nucleotides are TGTGCCAGCAGCTTAGCGACCGAGCAGTACTTC. This encodes CASSLATEQYF.

This clonotype was detected ten times or more. The chain couples TRBV19 to TRBJ2-1, with 8 nucleotides matching TRBD2. The CDR3 runs to 14 residues. The junction had 7 bases not matched to a gene; V was cut back by 9 bases and J by 3 bases. Germline V gene data show CDR1 as LNHDA and CDR2 as SQIVND (reference sequence). DNA for the CDR3: TGTGCCAGCCGGGGGGGGACGGTCTACAATGAGCAGTTCTTC. This codes for CASRGGTVYNEQFF. The complete variable domain, with remaining parts taken from reference TRBV19 and TRBJ2-1, reads DGGITQSPKYLFRKEGQNVTLSCEQNLNHDAMYWYRQDPGQGLRLIYYSQIVNDFQKGDIAEGYSVSREKKESFPLTVTSAQKNPTAFYLCASRGGTVYNEQFFGPGTRLTVL.

This clonotype was picked up many times. This sequence joins TRBV5-1 and TRBJ2-5, with unresolved D. This CDR3 region has 14 residues. CDR1 is SGHRS and CDR2 is YFSETQ in the germline V gene. The V and J ends lost 0 bases and 5 bases respectively, with 11 bases between them. The CDR3 reads CASSLVSSRETQYF. DNA of the CDR3: TGCGCCAGCAGCTTGGTATCCTCCAGGGAGACCCAGTACTTC.